This entry is about one T cell receptor (beta chain). This sample was taken from a study of blood T cell repertoires in COVID-19. Study information: The origin of the acute and convalescent COVID-19 samples was the United States, Italy and Spain. Sources were T cells, B-cell-depleted T cells, or PBMCs; the material itself was cDNA or gDNA.

Authors' methods: Estimated nucleated cell counts came from reference gene primer amplification. Here immunoSEQ multiplex PCR was the method, and the copy in TCRdb shows in-frame clones only, minus some. The V and J calls and clone size are taken from that table; D and trimming were inferred from the DNA. The sample has 300,000 to 400,000 clones; around 90% are singletons. Germline CDR1 reads LNHDA; CDR2 reads SQIVND (reference sequence). The CDR3 runs to 15 residues. With V trimmed by 6 bases and J by 0 bases, 4 bases remained unmatched. Sequenced material: peripheral blood. This receptor was taken from a man aged 25-45 years with COVID-19, enrolled during active disease. The chain links TRBV19 to TRBJ2-1; TRBD1 matches 8 bases. The CDR3 nucleotides are TGTGCCAGTAGCGCTACAGGGGGCTCCTACAATGAGCAGTTCTTC. This sequence encodes CASSATGGSYNEQFF.